This TCR beta chain was obtained from a study of cytomegalovirus exposure and HLA in healthy donors. General study points: Most TCRs appeared rarely, but some public TCRs recurred in many donors. Productive rates of about 90% or about 30% were seen for most TCR beta V segments in an earlier analysis. Analysis was carried out at a later point, and it linked a missense DCLRE1C variant to TCR beta V- and J-gene trimming. The authors reported that TCR beta sequences could predict HLA-A and HLA-B alleles. These predictions were accurate for most subjects in the first cohort.

Regarding this clone: The antigen is undetermined.

Germline lookup yields CDR1 LGHNA and CDR2 YSLEER. Between the trimmed V and J ends, which lost 0 bases and 1 base, there was a span of 9 bases. The CDR3 is 15 residues long. The PCR ran on 60 Vbeta and 13 Jbeta primers. The protocol was immunoSEQ multiplex PCR, while the TCRdb copy is restricted to in-frame clones and leaves out a portion. The sample comprises tens of thousands of clones, 70% to 75% of which are singletons, and about 7% rests with the top ten. The clonotype comes from a man younger than 45 in good health and CMV-seropositive. The rearrangement joins TRBV4-3 to TRBJ1-2; D gene ambiguous. Specimen: PBMCs. CDR3 residues: CASSQDRYSNYGYTF. CDR3 bases: TGCGCCAGCAGCCAAGACCGGTACAGTAACTATGGCTACACCTTC.